This T cell receptor beta chain is drawn from a study of response to subunit inactivated influenza vaccine. MiXCR, applied by TCRdb to the RT-PCR reads, yields one record per CDR3 protein. This table has approximately 500,000 distinct CDR3 sequences, roughly a quarter appearing once. Between the trimmed V and J ends, which lost 8 bases and 4 bases, there was a span of 17 bases. Looked up from germline, CDR1 is MDHEN and CDR2 is SYDVKM. The CDR3 is made up of 14 amino acids. This clonotype came up a few times. These sequences were also reported in another study, on T cells expressing NK-cell markers. That publication notes: Researchers built TCR beta cDNA using 5'RACE template switching with UMIs. HCMV seropositivity characterized most of the eight sequenced donors, and seronegativity one.

The sequence was obtained from a man aged 45 to 65 who received an inactivated influenza vaccine. The rearrangement uses TRBV28 and TRBJ1-1, with D possibly being TRBD1 (5 bases). The material was CD4+ T cells sorted from PBMCs, obtained about 13 days after vaccination. CDR3 in DNA: TGTGCCAGCTCCCCTCCGGAGAGGGGCACTGAAGCTTTCTTT. The encoded protein is CASSPPERGTEAFF.